This TCR beta chain comes out of a study of cytomegalovirus exposure and HLA in healthy donors. Researchers ran the PCR with 60 Vbeta and 13 Jbeta primers. Profiling relied on immunoSEQ multiplex PCR, and the TCRdb table lists in-frame clones only, not all of them. The top ten clones hold about 1.8% of a sample with approximately 140,000 clones, 61% of them seen once. This CDR3 region has 15 residues. CDR1 is LNHDA, CDR2 SQIVND, per germline (reference sequence). V lost 4 bases to trimming and J lost 3 bases; unmatched junction nucleotides: 3. The sequenced material came from PBMCs. V is TRBV19 and J is TRBJ1-5; TRBD1 matches 10 bases. The receptor was isolated from a male donor in good health and CMV-seronegative. The CDR3 DNA sequence: TGTGCCAGTAGTAAGACAGGGGGCAACAATCAGCCCCAGCATTTT. Protein sequence: CASSKTGGNNQPQHF. Supplemented by reference TRBV19 and TRBJ1-5, the full variable domain reads DGGITQSPKYLFRKEGQNVTLSCEQNLNHDAMYWYRQDPGQGLRLIYYSQIVNDFQKGDIAEGYSVSREKKESFPLTVTSAQKNPTAFYLCASSKTGGNNQPQHFGDGTRLSIL.